The rows below give T cell receptor beta chains drawn from one sample of a study of T cells in localized non-small cell lung cancer. Generated by immunoSEQ multiplex PCR, the TCRdb table keeps only in-frame clones and is missing some. This table has about 460 clones, over 15% appearing once. Sequenced here: normal lung tissue next to the tumor, sampled before any cancer treatment. The receptors come from an older female donor with stage II squamous cell lung carcinoma. CDR3s include the opening cysteine and the closing phenylalanine or tryptophan. A D gene is named only where the DNA matches it firmly. Clone size is given for some rows only: seen once, a few or many times, or a class if the clone is expanded.

>TRBJ1-3|TRBV11-3|large|-
TGTGCCAGCAGCTTGGGGGCAGCAGGAAACACCATATATTTT
CASSLGAAGNTIYF
>TRBJ2-1|TRBV23-1|-|-
TGCGCCAGCAGTCAATCCGGACGGGTTCGCGGCTACAATGAGCAGTTCTTC
CASSQSGRVRGYNEQFF
>TRBJ2-1|TRBV28|-|TRBD2
TGTGCCAGCAGTTCTCTAGCGGGGGGGAAAAAGTTTAGCTCCTACAATGAGCAGTTCTTC
CASSSLAGGKKFSSYNEQFF
>TRBJ1-2|TRBV29-1|-|-
TGCAGCGTGGTTGGACCTACCCAATCTTCTAACTATGGCTACACCTTC
CSVVGPTQSSNYGYTF
>TRBJ2-1|TRBV9|-|TRBD2
TGTGCCAGCAGTGAACGGGGGGCCTACAATGAGCAGTTCTTC
CASSERGAYNEQFF
>TRBJ1-2|TRBV7-2|few|-
TGTGCCAGCCGGGACGGACTCGTTTATGGCTACACCTTC
CASRDGLVYGYTF
>TRBJ1-1|TRBV11-3|few|TRBD1
TGTGCCAGCAGCCCGACAGGGATGGAAACTGAAGCTTTCTTT
CASSPTGMETEAFF
>TRBJ2-6|TRBV11-3|few|-
TGTGCCAGCAGCTTAGGGGGCGCTGGGGCCAACGTCCTGACTTTC
CASSLGGAGANVLTF
>TRBJ2-1|TRBV11-3|-|TRBD1
TGTGCCAGCAGCTTAAACCAGGGGGCCGGGGAGCAGTTCTTC
CASSLNQGAGEQFF
>TRBJ2-7|TRBV19|-|-
TGTGCCAGTAGTATACAGGGGTACGAGCAGTACTTC
CASSIQGYEQYF
>TRBJ2-5|TRBV11-3|-|-
TGTGCCAGCAGCCAGGGACGGCTCCAAGAGACCCAGTACTTC
CASSQGRLQETQYF
>TRBJ2-5|TRBV19|once|-
TGTGCCAGTAGTAATCAGGGGGGGGCAGAGACCCAGTACTTC
CASSNQGGAETQYF
>TRBJ2-4|TRBV11-3|-|TRBD1
TGTGCCAGCAGCCCCACGTTTCAGGGGGCGCAACGGGAAACGGAAAACATTCAGTACTTC
CASSPTFQGAQRETENIQYF
>TRBJ2-1|TRBV9|large|TRBD1
TGTGCCAGCAGTGAATTGGGACAGGGGCAAAATGAGCAGTTCTTC
CASSELGQGQNEQFF
>TRBJ2-2|TRBV18|once|TRBD1
TGTGCCAGCTCGGTATTAGGGACAGGGAGCCTGAGAAGCACCGGGGAGCTGTTTTTT
CASSVLGTGSLRSTGELFF
>TRBJ2-5|TRBV1|-|-
TGCGCCAGCAGCCGGGAGGGACAGGATAGGGAGACCCAGTACTTC
CASSREGQDRETQYF
>TRBJ2-1|TRBV10-3|-|-
TGTGCCATCAGTGAGTCGATCTTCGGACGGGCCAATGAGCAGTTCTTC
CAISESIFGRANEQFF
>TRBJ2-7|TRBV6-8|-|TRBD1
TGTGCCAGCCGCAACAGACAGGGGTACGAGCAGTACTTC
CASRNRQGYEQYF
>TRBJ2-1|TRBV18|few|-
TGTGCCAGCTCACCACTTGGGAATGAGCAGTTCTTC
CASSPLGNEQFF
>TRBJ2-1|TRBV11-3|few|TRBD2
TGTGCCAGCAGCTACTACGGGACTAGCGGCGATGAGCAGTTCTTC
CASSYYGTSGDEQFF
>TRBJ1-1|TRBV5-1|-|-
TGCGCCAGCAGCTTAAACCTTGACGGGACCCTTGAAGCTTTCTTT
CASSLNLDGTLEAFF
>TRBJ2-5|TRBV9|few|-
TGTGCCAGCAGCTTAGTTAACCAAGAGACCCAGTACTTC
CASSLVNQETQYF
>TRBJ1-1|TRBV6-8|-|-
TGTGCCATCATGGATAGGGAGAGCCGTTTTAACACTGAAGCTTTCTTT
CAIMDRESRFNTEAFF
>TRBJ2-3|TRBV6-8|-|TRBD2
TGTGCCAGCAGTGCGAGCGGGGTGATCACAGATACGCAGTATTTT
CASSASGVITDTQYF
>TRBJ1-2|TRBV19|-|-
TGTGCCAGTAGTATCCTAAGTCGAGGGGGGAACTATGGCTACACCTTC
CASSILSRGGNYGYTF
>TRBJ1-1|TRBV19|-|-
TGTGCCACCCTGGCCCCAGGGGCTGAAGCTTTCTTT
CATLAPGAEAFF
>TRBJ2-3|TRBV19|-|-
TGTGCCAGTAGTATAGGCTGGGATCCGCAGTATTTT
CASSIGWDPQYF
>TRBJ1-2|TRBV6-8|few|-
TGTGCCAGCAGTTACGCGCTGTCGGGGGTGGATGGCTACACCTTC
CASSYALSGVDGYTF
>TRBJ2-1|TRBV5-1|-|TRBD2
TGCGCCAGCAGCTTGCTCACGGGGGGCAATGAGCAGTTCTTC
CASSLLTGGNEQFF
>TRBJ2-7|TRBV6-8|few|-
TGTGCCAGCATGGGCAGGACCTACGAGCAGTACTTC
CASMGRTYEQYF
>TRBJ2-3|TRBV11-3|few|-
TGTGCCAGCAGCCCGAAGAGGTTCACAGATACGCAGTATTTT
CASSPKRFTDTQYF
>TRBJ2-3|TRBV28|few|TRBD2
TGTGCCAGCAGCTCGGGACTAATCCCCATATGGGAAACGCAGTATTTT
CASSSGLIPIWETQYF
>TRBJ2-3|TRBV10-2|-|-
TGCGCCAGCAGTGAGAACACAGATACGCAGTATTTT
CASSENTDTQYF
>TRBJ2-7|TRBV6-8|few|TRBD2
TGTGCCAGCAGTTACTCGGGTAGCGGGGTCTACGAGCAGTACTTC
CASSYSGSGVYEQYF
>TRBJ2-1|TRBV11-3|-|TRBD2
TGTGCCAGCTCTACTAGCGGGGGAGCAGGTGAGCAGTTCTTC
CASSTSGGAGEQFF
>TRBJ2-3|TRBV18|-|-
TGTGCCAGCTCACCACCGACAGATACGCAGTATTTT
CASSPPTDTQYF
>TRBJ2-7|TRBV6-8|few|-
TGTGCCAGCAGTTACTTCGGGTTTGGCTACGAGCAGTACTTC
CASSYFGFGYEQYF
>TRBJ1-1|TRBV10-2|-|TRBD1
TGCGCCAGCAGTGGACAGGACAGGCGCACTGAAGCTTTCTTT
CASSGQDRRTEAFF
>TRBJ2-3|TRBV9|few|TRBD1
TGTGCCAGCAGCGTAAAACAGGGGTTCACAGATACGCAGTATTTT
CASSVKQGFTDTQYF
>TRBJ1-3|TRBV18|-|-
TGTGCCAGCTCCGGGACCGACGGAAACACCATATATTTT
CASSGTDGNTIYF
>TRBJ2-5|TRBV4-1|few|-
TGCGCCAGCAGCCAGTGGCAGGTCGCTCAAGAGACCCAGTACTTC
CASSQWQVAQETQYF
>TRBJ2-5|TRBV11-3|few|TRBD2
TGTGCCAGCAGCTGGGTGCTAGCGGGGGTCCAAGAGACCCAGTACTTC
CASSWVLAGVQETQYF
>TRBJ2-5|TRBV4-1|few|TRBD2
TGCGCCAGCAGCCAAGGTCGAACTAGCGGGGGGCGAGAGACCCAGTACTTC
CASSQGRTSGGRETQYF
>TRBJ2-1|TRBV6-8|-|-
TGTGCCAGCAGTTACACCTTCACCCAAACAGGAGGGGGCGGGCAGTTCTTC
CASSYTFTQTGGGGQFF
>TRBJ1-1|TRBV9|-|TRBD1
TGTGCCAGCAGCTCCCAACAGGGGGTGAATGAAGCTTTCTTT
CASSSQQGVNEAFF
>TRBJ1-5|TRBV19|-|-
TGTGCCAGTATGGTGGCAGTCAATCAGCCCCAGCATTTT
CASMVAVNQPQHF
>TRBJ1-6|TRBV11-3|few|TRBD1
TGTGCCAGCAGCTTGGGGACAGGGGATTCACCCCTCCACTTT
CASSLGTGDSPLHF
>TRBJ1-2|TRBV14|-|-
TGTGCCAGCAGCCAAGCAGGGATCCATGGCTACACCTTC
CASSQAGIHGYTF
>TRBJ1-6|TRBV6-8|-|-
TGTGCCAGCAGTTACCGGGAGACAGCACGAGGTTCACCCCTCCACTTT
CASSYRETARGSPLHF
>TRBJ2-7|TRBV11-3|medium-sized|TRBD2
TGTGCCAGCAGCTCAAGCGGGGGTAGCGGGGGCTCCTACGAGCAGTACTTC
CASSSSGGSGGSYEQYF
>TRBJ2-3|TRBV29-1|-|-
TGCAGCGTTGTGGGGGATTCGGATACGCAGTATTTT
CSVVGDSDTQYF
>TRBJ2-7|TRBV19|few|-
TGTGCCAGTAGTATAGGGTACCAAACGAGCGAGCAGTACTTC
CASSIGYQTSEQYF
>TRBJ1-3|TRBV11-3|-|-
TGTGCCAGCAGCTTAGAAGTCTCTGGAAACACCATATATTTT
CASSLEVSGNTIYF
>TRBJ1-2|TRBV6-8|large|TRBD1
TGTGCCAGCAGGGCAGGGGGCCACTATGGCTACACCTTC
CASRAGGHYGYTF
>TRBJ1-1|TRBV11-3|large|TRBD1
TGTGCCAGCAGCACAAGCAGAGACAGGGGAGGGACTGAAGCTTTCTTT
CASSTSRDRGGTEAFF
>TRBJ2-2|TRBV18|-|TRBD1
TGTGCCAGCTCACCAGCGGGACAGGGTAGCACCGGGGAGCTGTTTTTT
CASSPAGQGSTGELFF
>TRBJ1-4|TRBV11-3|few|TRBD1
TGTGCCAGCAGCTTATTTGAATTTTCACGGGACAGTAGGGAAAAACTGTTTTTT
CASSLFEFSRDSREKLFF
>TRBJ1-6|TRBV18|-|TRBD1
TGTGCCAGCTCACTTTCGACAGGGATCAATTCACCCCTCCACTTT
CASSLSTGINSPLHF
>TRBJ1-4|TRBV19|once|TRBD1
TGTGCCAGTAGGGACAGGGAGGGAGAAAAACTGTTTTTT
CASRDREGEKLFF
>TRBJ2-7|TRBV6-8|few|TRBD1
TGTGCCAGCAGTTACTACACCGGGACAGGGGGCCGCGAGCAGTACTTC
CASSYYTGTGGREQYF